Listed below are T cell receptor beta chains from one sample, sequenced in a study of T-cell reconstitution after alpha-beta-depleted transplantation in children. MiXCR, applied by TCRdb to the PCR reads, yields one record per CDR3 protein. The sample shows around 580,000 distinct CDR3 sequences, 23% of them seen only once. The sample was PBMCs, mostly from graft donor cells, taken 360 days after TCRalphabeta/CD19-depleted stem cell transplant. The source is a boy in the first two years of life who had a stem cell transplant for acute myeloid leukemia, so the T cells may come from the graft donor. CDR3s leave out the opening cysteine and the closing phenylalanine or tryptophan. A D gene is named only where the DNA matches it firmly.

d_call j_call v_call cdr3_aa
TRBD1 TRBJ1-1 TRBV20-1 SAHWTGAYTEAF
- TRBJ2-1 TRBV6-6 ASSNMYEQF
- TRBJ1-1 TRBV7-9 ASPGRPPYGKMAF
- TRBJ2-5 TRBV5-1 ATSPSQGGIQETQY
- TRBJ2-3 TRBV12-3/TRBV12-4 ASSPVSGPSTDTQY
- TRBJ2-1 TRBV20-1 SARQGPFNYNEQF
- TRBJ2-2 TRBV29-1 SVWTDTGELF
- TRBJ2-5 TRBV29-1 SVEDQSAGETQY
TRBD2 TRBJ2-5 TRBV20-1 SASRSGGTVETQY
- TRBJ2-6 TRBV4-2 ASSERVGHISGANVLT
TRBD1 TRBJ1-6 TRBV5-8 ASSPGQNNSPLH
TRBD1 TRBJ2-1 TRBV4-3 ASSQDLDRGRGEQF
TRBD2 TRBJ2-3 TRBV27 ASSPLANLAGGPDTQY
TRBD2 TRBJ2-1 TRBV28 ASSSLGAGGPNEQF
- TRBJ1-5 TRBV4-3 ASSQDNHGKQPQH
- TRBJ2-7 TRBV6-5 ASSYSTRVGNEQY
- TRBJ2-5 TRBV20-1 SARDLKRGRKETQY
TRBD2 TRBJ2-5 TRBV4-2 ASSQARLAGYKETQY
- TRBJ1-2 TRBV9 ASSWGGDYGYT
- TRBJ2-7 TRBV7-9 ASSLPGTAGEQY
- TRBJ2-2 TRBV11-3 ASSPSRGGNTGELF
- TRBJ2-3 TRBV5-1 ASRQQARLTTDTQY
- TRBJ2-3 TRBV6-5 ASSYSSGQRADTQY
TRBD1 TRBJ1-1 TRBV4-2 ASSQDFMDRVWRMNTEAF
- TRBJ2-2 TRBV7-8 ASSLGGGKGNTGELF
TRBD1 TRBJ1-6 TRBV20-1 SARESDRDNSPLH
- TRBJ2-5 TRBV3-1 ASRITEGKRMTETQY
- TRBJ2-7 TRBV20-1 SAIDRTGTSEQY
- TRBJ2-3 TRBV20-1 SAKEAISTDTQY
- TRBJ2-4 TRBV2 ASSRPTGEGNIQY
TRBD1 TRBJ2-1 TRBV5-1 ASSLGGTGDYNEQF
TRBD1 TRBJ2-2 TRBV19 ATVGQYTGELF
- TRBJ2-3 TRBV7-2 ASSDGLADTQY
TRBD2 TRBJ2-1 TRBV9 ASSVVSGGAYNEQF
- TRBJ1-2 TRBV20-1 SAAPPGALNYGYT
- TRBJ2-3 TRBV13 ASRALGTDTQY
- TRBJ2-5 TRBV7-2 ASSLWGGTETQY
- TRBJ2-2 TRBV11-2 ASNLEGAQEGGELF
TRBD1 TRBJ1-3 TRBV10-3 ACRARGLENTIY
- TRBJ2-1 TRBV20-1 SARVAGRRNEQF
- TRBJ2-5 TRBV21-1 ASSKGDGRRQETQY
TRBD1 TRBJ2-1 TRBV6-2/TRBV6-3 ASRQGAFYNEQF
TRBD2 TRBJ2-5 TRBV6-4 ASSDWPISGLVRETQY
TRBD2 TRBJ2-7 TRBV5-1 ASSLLWGGTYEQY
TRBD2 TRBJ2-1 TRBV12-3/TRBV12-4 ASSPFRAGGLYNEQF
- TRBJ1-6 TRBV6-1 ASSRTVGSPLH
- TRBJ2-7 TRBV7-9 ASSLGTGERHEQY
- TRBJ2-1 TRBV12-3/TRBV12-4 ASSRKERRGYVYNEQF
TRBD2 TRBJ2-5 TRBV12-3/TRBV12-4 ASSGEGPLETQY
- TRBJ2-7 TRBV7-7 ASSLTPQGRQQY
TRBD2 TRBJ2-1 TRBV12-3/TRBV12-4 ASRLAGGHNEQF
TRBD1 TRBJ2-4 TRBV3-1 ASSRAGTGVNIQY